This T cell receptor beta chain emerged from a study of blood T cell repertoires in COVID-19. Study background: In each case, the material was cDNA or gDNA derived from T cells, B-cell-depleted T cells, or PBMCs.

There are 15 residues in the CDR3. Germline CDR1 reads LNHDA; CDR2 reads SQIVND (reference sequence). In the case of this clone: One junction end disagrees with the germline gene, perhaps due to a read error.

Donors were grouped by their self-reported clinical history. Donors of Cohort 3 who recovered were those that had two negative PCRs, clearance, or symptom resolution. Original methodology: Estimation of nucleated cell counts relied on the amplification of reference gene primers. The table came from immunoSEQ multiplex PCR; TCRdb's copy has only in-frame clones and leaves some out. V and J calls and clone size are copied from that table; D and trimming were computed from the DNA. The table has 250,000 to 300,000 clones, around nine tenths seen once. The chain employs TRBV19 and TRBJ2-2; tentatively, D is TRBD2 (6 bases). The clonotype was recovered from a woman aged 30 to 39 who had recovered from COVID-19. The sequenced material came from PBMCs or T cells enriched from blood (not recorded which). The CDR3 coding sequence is TGTGCCAGTAGTTGGAGGGCATCGAACACCGAGGAGCTGTTTTTT. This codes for CASSWRASNTEELFF.